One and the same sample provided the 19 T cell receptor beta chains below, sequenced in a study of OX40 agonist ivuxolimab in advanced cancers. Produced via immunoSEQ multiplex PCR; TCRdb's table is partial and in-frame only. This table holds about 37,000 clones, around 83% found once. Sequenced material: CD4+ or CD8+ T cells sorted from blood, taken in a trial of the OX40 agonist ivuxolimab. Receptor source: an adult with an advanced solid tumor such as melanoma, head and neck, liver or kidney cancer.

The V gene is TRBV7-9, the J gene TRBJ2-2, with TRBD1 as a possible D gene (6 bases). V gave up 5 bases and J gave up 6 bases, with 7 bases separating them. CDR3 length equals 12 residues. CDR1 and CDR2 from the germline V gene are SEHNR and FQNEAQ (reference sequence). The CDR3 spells CASSRTAGELFF. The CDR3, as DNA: TGTGCCAGCAGCAGGACAGCCGGGGAGCTGTTTTTT.

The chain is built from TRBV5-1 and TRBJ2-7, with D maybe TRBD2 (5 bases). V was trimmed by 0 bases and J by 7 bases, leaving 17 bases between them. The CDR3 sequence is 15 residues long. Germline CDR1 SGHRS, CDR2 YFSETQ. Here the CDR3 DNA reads TGCGCCAGCAGCTTGGCCGGGTCAACGACGGGAGAGCAGTACTTC. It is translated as CASSLAGSTTGEQYF.

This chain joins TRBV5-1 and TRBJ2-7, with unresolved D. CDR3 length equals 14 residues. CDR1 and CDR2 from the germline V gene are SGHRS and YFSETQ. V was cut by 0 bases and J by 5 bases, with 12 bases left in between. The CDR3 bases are TGCGCCAGCAGCTTGGAGTCAGCTCGCAACGAGCAGTACTTC. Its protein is CASSLESARNEQYF.

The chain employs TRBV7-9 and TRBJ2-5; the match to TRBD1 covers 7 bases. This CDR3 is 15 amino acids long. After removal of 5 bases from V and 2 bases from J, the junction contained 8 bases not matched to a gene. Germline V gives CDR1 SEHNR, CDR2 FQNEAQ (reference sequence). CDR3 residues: CASSGYRGWQETQYF. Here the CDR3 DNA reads TGTGCCAGCAGCGGTTACAGGGGATGGCAAGAGACCCAGTACTTC.

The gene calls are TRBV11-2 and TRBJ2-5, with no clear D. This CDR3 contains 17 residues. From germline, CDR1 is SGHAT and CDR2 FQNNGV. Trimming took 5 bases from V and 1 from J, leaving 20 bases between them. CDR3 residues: CASSRRGGRLVQETQYF. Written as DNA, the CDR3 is TGTGCCAGCAGCCGCCGAGGTGGCCGGCTAGTCCAAGAGACCCAGTACTTC.

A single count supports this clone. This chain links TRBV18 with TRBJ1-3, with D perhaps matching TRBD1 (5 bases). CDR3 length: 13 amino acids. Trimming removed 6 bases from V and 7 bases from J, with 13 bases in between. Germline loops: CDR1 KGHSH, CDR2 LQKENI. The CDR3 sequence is CASSGDDGNTIYF. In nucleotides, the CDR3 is TGTGCCAGCTCGGGGGACGACGGGAACACCATATATTTT.

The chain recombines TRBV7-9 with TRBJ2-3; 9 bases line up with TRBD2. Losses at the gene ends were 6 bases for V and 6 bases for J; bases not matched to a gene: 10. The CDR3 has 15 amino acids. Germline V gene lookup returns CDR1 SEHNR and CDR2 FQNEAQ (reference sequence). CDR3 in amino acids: CASRTGLASSDTQYF. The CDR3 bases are TGTGCCAGCAGGACTGGACTAGCGAGTTCCGATACGCAGTATTTT. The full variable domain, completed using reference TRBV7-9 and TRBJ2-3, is DTGVSQNPRHKITKRGQNVTFRCDPISEHNRLYWYRQTLGQGPEFLTYFQNEAQLEKSRLLSDRFSAERPKGSFSTLEIQRTEQGDSAMYLCASRTGLASSDTQYFGPGTRLTVL.

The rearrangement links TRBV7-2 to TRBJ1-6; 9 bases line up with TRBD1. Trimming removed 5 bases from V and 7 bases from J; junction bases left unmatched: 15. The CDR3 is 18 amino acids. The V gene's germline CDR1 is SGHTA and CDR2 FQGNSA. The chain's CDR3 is CASSPGQGRSVGNSPLHF. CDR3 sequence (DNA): TGTGCCAGCAGCCCGGGACAGGGTCGTTCAGTGGGCAATTCACCCCTCCACTTT.

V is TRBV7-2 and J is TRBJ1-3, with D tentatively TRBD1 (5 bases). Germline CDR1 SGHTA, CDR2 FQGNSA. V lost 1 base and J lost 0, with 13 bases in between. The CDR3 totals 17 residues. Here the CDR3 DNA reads TGTGCCAGCAGCTTAGAGAAATCAGGGTACTCTGGAAACACCATATATTTT. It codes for CASSLEKSGYSGNTIYF. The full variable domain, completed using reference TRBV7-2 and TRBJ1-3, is GAGVSQSPSNKVTEKGKDVELRCDPISGHTALYWYRQSLGQGLEFLIYFQGNSAPDKSGLPSDRFSAERTGGSVSTLTIQRTQQEDSAVYLCASSLEKSGYSGNTIYFGEGSWLTVV.

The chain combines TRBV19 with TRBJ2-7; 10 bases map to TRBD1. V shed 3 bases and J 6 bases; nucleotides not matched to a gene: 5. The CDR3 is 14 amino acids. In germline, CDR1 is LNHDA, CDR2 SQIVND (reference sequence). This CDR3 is CASSMWDRGREQYF. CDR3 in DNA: TGTGCCAGTAGTATGTGGGACAGGGGTCGCGAGCAGTACTTC.

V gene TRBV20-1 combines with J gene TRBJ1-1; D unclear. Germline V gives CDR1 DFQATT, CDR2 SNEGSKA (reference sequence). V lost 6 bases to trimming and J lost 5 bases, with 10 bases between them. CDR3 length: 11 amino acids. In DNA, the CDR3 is TGCAGTGCGGAAGGGAGGACTGAAGCTTTCTTT. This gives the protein CSAEGRTEAFF.

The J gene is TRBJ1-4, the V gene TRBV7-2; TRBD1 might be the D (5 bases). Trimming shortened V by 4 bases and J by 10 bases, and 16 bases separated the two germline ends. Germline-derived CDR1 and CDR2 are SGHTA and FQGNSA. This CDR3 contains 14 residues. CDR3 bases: TGTGCCAGCAGCTCCCGGGACGTGGATGGAAAACTGTTTTTT. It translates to CASSSRDVDGKLFF. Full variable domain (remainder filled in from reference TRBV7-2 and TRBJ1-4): GAGVSQSPSNKVTEKGKDVELRCDPISGHTALYWYRQSLGQGLEFLIYFQGNSAPDKSGLPSDRFSAERTGGSVSTLTIQRTQQEDSAVYLCASSSRDVDGKLFFGSGTQLSVL.

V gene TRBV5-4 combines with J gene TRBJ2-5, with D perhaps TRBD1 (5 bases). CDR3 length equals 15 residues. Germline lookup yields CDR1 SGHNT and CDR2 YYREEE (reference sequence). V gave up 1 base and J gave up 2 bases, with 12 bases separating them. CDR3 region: CASSLPGRGQETQYF. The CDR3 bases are TGTGCCAGCAGCTTGCCTGGTAGGGGACAAGAGACCCAGTACTTC.

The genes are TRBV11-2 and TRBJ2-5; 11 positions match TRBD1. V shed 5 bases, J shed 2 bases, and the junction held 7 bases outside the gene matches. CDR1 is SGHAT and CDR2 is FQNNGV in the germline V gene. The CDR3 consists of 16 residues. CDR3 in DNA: TGTGCCAGCAGCCACCGGACAGGGGGCTCACAAGAGACCCAGTACTTC. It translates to CASSHRTGGSQETQYF.

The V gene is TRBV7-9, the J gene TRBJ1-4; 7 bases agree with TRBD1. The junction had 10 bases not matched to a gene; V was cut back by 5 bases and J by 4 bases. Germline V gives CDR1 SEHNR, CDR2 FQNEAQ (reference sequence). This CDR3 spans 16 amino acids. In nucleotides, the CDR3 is TGTGCCAGCAGCACGCTAACGGGACAGAGTAATGAAAAACTGTTTTTT. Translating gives CASSTLTGQSNEKLFF.

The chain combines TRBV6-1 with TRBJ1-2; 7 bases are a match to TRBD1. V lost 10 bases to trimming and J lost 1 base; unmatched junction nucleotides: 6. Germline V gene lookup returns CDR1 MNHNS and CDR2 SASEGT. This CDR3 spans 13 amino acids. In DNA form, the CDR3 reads TGTGCCAACCGACAGGGAAGTAACTATGGCTACACCTTC. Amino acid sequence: CANRQGSNYGYTF.

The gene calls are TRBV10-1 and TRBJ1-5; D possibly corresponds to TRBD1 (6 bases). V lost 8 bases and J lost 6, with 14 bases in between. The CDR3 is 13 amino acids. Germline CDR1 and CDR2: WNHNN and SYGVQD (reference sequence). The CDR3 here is CASGEGGGQPQHF. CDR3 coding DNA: TGCGCCAGCGGGGAGGGGGGAGGTCAGCCCCAGCATTTT.

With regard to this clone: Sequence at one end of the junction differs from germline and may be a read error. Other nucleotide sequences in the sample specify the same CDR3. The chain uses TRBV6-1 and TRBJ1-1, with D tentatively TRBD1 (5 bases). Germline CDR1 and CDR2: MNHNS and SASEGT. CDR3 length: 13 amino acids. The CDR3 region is CASRQAGKAEAFF. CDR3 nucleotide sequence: TGTGCCAGCAGGCAGGCAGGGAAGGCTGAAGCTTTTTTT.

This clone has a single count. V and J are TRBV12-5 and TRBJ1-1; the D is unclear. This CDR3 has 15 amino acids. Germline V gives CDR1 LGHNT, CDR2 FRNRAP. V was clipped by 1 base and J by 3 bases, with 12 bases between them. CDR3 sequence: CASGLARAGDTEAFF. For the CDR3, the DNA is TGTGCTAGTGGTTTGGCCCGTGCTGGGGACACTGAAGCTTTCTTT. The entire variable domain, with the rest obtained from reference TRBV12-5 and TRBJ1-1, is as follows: DARVTQTPRHKVTEMGQEVTMRCQPILGHNTVFWYRQTMMQGLELLAYFRNRAPLDDSGMPKDRFSAEMPDATLATLKIQPSEPRDSAVYFCASGLARAGDTEAFFGQGTRLTVV.